This T cell receptor (beta chain) stems from a study of blood T cell repertoires in COVID-19. The CDR3 extends over 12 amino acids. After removal of 11 bases from V and 3 bases from J, the junction contained 5 bases not matched to a gene. Germline V gene lookup returns CDR1 MNHEY and CDR2 SVGAGI. Measured with immunoSEQ multiplex PCR; TCRdb has only the in-frame clones, and not every one. Counted here are a few hundred thousand clones, approximately 86% occurring once; the ten biggest clones make up 2.1%. This receptor was identified in a woman aged 25-40 years who had recovered from COVID-19. The chain links TRBV6-5 to TRBJ2-7, with TRBD1 identical over 9 bases. Sequenced material: peripheral blood. The CDR3 nucleotides read TGTGCCCTCGGGACAGGGCGCTACGAGCAGTACTTC. Translation gives CALGTGRYEQYF.